This T cell receptor (beta chain) was profiled in a study of T cells after yellow fever vaccination. The study's findings and limits: Across the CD4 and CD8 compartments, a small share of clonotypes was present in both.

The CDR3 contains 13 residues. Germline CDR1 reads SGHRS; CDR2 reads YFSETQ. V gave up 0 bases and J gave up 5 bases, with 9 bases separating them. This clonotype was observed a few times. The antigen is not known. MiXCR, run by TCRdb on the 5' RACE reads, gives a single entry per CDR3 protein. The table has under 200,000 distinct CDR3 sequences, approximately 6.8% seen once; the top ten hold 2.5% to 3%. V is TRBV5-1 and J is TRBJ2-7; a possible D gene is TRBD2 (5 bases). The receptor comes from a man younger than 30 who received the YFV17D yellow fever vaccine. This sample comprised CD4+ T cells sorted from PBMCs, obtained around 5 days after the first yellow fever vaccination. The CDR3 loop reads CASSLGTGDEQYF. CDR3 in DNA: TGCGCCAGCAGCTTGGGGACTGGGGACGAGCAGTACTTC.